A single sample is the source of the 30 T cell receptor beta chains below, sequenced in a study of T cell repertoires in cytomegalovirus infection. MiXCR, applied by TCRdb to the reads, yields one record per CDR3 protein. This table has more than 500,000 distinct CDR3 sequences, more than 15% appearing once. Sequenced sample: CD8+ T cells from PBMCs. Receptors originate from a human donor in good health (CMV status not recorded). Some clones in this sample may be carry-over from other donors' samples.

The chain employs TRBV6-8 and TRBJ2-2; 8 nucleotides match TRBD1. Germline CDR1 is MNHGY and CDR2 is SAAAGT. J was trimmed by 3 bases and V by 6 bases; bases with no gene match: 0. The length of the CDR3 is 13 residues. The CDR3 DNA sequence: TGTGCCAGCAGACAGGGGGACACCGGGGAGCTGTTTTTT. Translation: CASRQGDTGELFF.

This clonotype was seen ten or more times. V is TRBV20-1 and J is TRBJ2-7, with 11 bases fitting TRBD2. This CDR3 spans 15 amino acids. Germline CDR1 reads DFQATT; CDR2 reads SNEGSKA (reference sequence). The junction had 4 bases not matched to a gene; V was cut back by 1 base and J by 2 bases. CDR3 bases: TGCAGTGCTAGAGGATTAGCGGGAGGGCCCTACGAGCAGTACTTC. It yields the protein CSARGLAGGPYEQYF.

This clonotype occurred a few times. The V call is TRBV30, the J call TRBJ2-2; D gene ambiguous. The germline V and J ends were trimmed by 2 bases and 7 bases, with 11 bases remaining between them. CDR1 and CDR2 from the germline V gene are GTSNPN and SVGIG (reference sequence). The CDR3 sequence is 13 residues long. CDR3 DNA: TGTGCCTGGAGTCGACAACGTATCGGGGAGCTGTTTTTT. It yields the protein CAWSRQRIGELFF.

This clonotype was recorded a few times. The CDR3 bases are TGCGCCAGCAGCCAAGATCTCCAGGCGGGCTATAATTCACCCCTCCACTTT. This sequence encodes CASSQDLQAGYNSPLHF. The V and J genes are TRBV4-1 and TRBJ1-6; D uncertain. The CDR3 runs to 17 residues. The germline gives CDR1 MGHRA, CDR2 YSYEKL. Trimming removed 0 bases from V and 3 bases from J, with 12 bases in between.

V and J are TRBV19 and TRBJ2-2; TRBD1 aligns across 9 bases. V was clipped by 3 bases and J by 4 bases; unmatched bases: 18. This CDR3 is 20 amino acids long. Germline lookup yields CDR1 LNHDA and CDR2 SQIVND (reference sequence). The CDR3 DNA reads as TGTGCCAGTAGTATTAGGGTCGGAACAGGGGGCCAGCTTGGCACCGGGGAGCTGTTTTTT. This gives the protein CASSIRVGTGGQLGTGELFF.

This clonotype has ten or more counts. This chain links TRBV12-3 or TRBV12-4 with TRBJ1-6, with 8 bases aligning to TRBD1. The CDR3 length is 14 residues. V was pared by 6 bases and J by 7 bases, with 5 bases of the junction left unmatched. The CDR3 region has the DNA TGTGCCAGCAGAGCGACAGGGGTAAATTCACCCCTCCACTTT. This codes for CASRATGVNSPLHF.

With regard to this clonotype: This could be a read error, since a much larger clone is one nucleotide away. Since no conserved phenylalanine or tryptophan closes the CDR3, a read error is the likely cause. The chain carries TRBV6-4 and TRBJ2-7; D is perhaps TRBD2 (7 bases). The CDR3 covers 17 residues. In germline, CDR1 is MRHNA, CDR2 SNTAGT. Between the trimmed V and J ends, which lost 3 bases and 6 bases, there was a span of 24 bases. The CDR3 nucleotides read TGTGCCAGCAGTGAGTCCGGGGGGCGGAGGAGAGAATGCGAGCAGTACTTA. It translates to CASSESGGRRRECEQYL.

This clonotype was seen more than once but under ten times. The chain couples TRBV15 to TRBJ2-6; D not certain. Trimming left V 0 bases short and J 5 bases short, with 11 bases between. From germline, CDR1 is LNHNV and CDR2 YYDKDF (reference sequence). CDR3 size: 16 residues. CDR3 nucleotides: TGTGCCACCAGCAGAGATCTGGACGTCTGGGCCAACGTCCTGACTTTC. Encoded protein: CATSRDLDVWANVLTF.

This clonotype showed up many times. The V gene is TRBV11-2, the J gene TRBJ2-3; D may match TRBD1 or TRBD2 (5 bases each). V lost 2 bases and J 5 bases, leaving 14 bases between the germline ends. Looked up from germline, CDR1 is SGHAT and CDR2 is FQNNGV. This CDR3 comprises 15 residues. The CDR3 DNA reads TGTGCCAGCAGCTTAAAGGTCAGAGGGGAAGATACGCAGTATTTT. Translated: CASSLKVRGEDTQYF.

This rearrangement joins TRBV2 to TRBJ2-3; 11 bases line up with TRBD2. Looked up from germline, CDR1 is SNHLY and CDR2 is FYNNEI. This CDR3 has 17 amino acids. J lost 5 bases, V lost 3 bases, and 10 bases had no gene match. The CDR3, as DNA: TGTGCCAGCAGTGATCTAGCGGGAGGCGTCACTGGAGATACGCAGTATTTT. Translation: CASSDLAGGVTGDTQYF.

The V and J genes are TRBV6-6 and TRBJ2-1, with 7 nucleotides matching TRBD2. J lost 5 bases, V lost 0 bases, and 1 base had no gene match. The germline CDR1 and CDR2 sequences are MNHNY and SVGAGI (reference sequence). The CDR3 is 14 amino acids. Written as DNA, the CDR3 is TGTGCCAGCAGTTACTCGAGCGGGGACAATGAGCAGTTCTTC. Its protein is CASSYSSGDNEQFF.

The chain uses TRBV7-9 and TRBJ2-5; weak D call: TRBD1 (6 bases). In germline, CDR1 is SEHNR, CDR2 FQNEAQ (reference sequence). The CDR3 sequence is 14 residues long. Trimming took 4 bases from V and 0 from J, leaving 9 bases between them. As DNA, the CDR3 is TGTGCCAGCAGCTCTGGACAGCACCAAGAGACCCAGTACTTC. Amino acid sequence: CASSSGQHQETQYF.

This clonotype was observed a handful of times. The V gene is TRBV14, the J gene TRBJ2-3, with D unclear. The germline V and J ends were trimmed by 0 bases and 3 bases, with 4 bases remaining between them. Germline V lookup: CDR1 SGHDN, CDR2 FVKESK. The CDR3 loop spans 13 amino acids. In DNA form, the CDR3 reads TGTGCCAGCAGCCAAGATCAAACAGATACGCAGTATTTT. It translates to CASSQDQTDTQYF.

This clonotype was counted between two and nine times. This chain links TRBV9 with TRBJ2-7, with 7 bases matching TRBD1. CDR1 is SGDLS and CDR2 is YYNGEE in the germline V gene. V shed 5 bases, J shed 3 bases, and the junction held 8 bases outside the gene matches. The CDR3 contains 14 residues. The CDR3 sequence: CASSRDSGFYEQYF. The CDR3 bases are TGTGCCAGCAGTAGGGACAGTGGGTTCTACGAGCAGTACTTC.

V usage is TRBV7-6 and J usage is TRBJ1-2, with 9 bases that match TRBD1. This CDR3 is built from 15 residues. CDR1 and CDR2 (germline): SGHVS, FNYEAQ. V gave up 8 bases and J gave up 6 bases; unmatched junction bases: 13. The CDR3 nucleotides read TGTGCCAGCCGCTATCGGGACAGGGAGGGAGATGGCTACACCTTC. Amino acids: CASRYRDREGDGYTF.

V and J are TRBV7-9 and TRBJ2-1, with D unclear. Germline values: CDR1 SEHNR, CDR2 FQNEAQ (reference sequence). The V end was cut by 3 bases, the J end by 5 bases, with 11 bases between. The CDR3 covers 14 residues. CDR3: CASSFQGPHNEQFF. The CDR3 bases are TGTGCCAGCAGCTTCCAAGGACCCCACAATGAGCAGTTCTTC.

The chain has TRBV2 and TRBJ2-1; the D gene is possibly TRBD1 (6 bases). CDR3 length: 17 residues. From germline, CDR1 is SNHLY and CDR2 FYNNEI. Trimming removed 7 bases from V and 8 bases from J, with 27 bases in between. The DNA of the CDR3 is TGTGCCAGCACCAGCCTCCTATGGAGGACAGAGGGCGATGAGCAGTTCTTC. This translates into CASTSLLWRTEGDEQFF. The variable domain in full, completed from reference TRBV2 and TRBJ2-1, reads EPEVTQTPSHQVTQMGQEVILRCVPISNHLYFYWYRQILGQKVEFLVSFYNNEISEKSEIFDDQFSVERPDGSNFTLKIRSTKLEDSAMYFCASTSLLWRTEGDEQFFGPGTRLTVL.

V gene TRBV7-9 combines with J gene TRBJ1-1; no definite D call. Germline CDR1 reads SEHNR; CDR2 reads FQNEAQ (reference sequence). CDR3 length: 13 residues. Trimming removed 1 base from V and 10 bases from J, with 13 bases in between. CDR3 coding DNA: TGTGCCAGCAGCTTAGACCTGGGTAAGGGAGCTTTCTTT. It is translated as CASSLDLGKGAFF.

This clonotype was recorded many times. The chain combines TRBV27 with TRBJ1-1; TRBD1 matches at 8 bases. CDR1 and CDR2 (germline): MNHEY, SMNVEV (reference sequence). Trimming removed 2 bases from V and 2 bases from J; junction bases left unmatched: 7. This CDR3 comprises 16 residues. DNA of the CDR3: TGTGCCAGCAGTTTACCAGGGACAGGCCCCAACACTGAAGCTTTCTTT. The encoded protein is CASSLPGTGPNTEAFF.

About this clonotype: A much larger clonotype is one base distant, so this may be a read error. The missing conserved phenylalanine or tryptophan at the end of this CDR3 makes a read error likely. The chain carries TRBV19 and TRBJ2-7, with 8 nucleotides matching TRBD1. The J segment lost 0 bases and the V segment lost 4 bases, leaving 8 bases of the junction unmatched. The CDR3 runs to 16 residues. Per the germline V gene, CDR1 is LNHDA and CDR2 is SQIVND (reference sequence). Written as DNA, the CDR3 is TGTGCCAGTAGTACAAAGACAGGGGCCAGCTCCTACGAGCAGTACTTA. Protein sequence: CASSTKTGASSYEQYL.

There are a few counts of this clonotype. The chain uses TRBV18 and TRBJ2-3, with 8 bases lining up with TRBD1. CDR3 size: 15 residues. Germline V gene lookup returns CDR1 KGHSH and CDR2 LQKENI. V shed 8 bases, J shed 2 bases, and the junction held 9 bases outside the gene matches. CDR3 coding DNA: TGTGCCAGCACGGACAGGGTCTATGACACAGATACGCAGTATTTT. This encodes CASTDRVYDTDTQYF.

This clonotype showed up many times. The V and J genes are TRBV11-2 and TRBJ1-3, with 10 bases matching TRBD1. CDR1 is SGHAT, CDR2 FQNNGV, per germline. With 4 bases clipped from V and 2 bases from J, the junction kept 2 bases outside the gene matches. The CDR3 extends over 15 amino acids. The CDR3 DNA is TGTGCCAGCAGCTCCGGGACAGGGGCTGGAAACACCATATATTTT. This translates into CASSSGTGAGNTIYF.

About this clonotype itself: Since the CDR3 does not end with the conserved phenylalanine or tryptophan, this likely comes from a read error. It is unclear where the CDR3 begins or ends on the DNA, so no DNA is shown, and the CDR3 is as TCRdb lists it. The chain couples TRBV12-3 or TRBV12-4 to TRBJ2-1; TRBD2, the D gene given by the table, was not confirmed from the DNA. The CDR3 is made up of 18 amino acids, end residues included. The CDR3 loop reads CASGSTSGRADSYNEQLL.

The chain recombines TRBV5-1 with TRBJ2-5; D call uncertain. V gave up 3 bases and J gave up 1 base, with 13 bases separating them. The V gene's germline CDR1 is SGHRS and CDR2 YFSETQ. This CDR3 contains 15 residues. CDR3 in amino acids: CASSSIGIPQETQYF. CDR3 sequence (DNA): TGCGCCAGCAGCTCGATCGGCATACCCCAAGAGACCCAGTACTTC.

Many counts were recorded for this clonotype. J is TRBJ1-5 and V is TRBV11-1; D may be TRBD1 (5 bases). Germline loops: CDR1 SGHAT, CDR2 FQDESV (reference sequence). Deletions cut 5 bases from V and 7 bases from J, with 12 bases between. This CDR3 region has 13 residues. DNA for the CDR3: TGTGCCAGCAGCCGGGACCATGGGCAGCCCCAGCATTTT. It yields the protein CASSRDHGQPQHF.

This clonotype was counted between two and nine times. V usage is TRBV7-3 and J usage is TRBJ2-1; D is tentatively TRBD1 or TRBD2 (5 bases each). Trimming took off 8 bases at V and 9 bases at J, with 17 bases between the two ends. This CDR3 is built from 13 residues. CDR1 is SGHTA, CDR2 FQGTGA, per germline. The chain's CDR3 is CASGASGGTEQFF. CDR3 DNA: TGTGCCAGCGGGGCCTCCGGTGGGACTGAGCAGTTCTTC.

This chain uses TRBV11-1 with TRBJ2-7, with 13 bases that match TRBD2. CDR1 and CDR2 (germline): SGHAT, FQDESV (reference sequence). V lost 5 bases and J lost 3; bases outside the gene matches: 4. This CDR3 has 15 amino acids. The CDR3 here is CASSGRTSGSYEQYF. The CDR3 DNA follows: TGTGCCAGCAGCGGACGGACTAGCGGGAGCTACGAGCAGTACTTC.

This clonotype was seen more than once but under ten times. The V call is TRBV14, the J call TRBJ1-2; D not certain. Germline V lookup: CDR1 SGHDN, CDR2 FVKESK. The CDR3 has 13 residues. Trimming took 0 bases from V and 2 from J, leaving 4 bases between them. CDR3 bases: TGTGCCAGCAGCCAAGAACGGAACTATGGCTACACCTTC. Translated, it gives CASSQERNYGYTF.

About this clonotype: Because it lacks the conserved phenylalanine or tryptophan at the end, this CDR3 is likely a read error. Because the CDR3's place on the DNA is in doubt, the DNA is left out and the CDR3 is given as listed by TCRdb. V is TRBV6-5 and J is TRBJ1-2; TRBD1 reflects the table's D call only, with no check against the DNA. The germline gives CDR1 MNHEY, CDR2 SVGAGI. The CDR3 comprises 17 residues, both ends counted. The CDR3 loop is CDSSYLYPDRDREGYTL.

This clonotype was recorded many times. The CDR3 DNA is TGTGCCAGCAGCTCGACCCGCGGACGGGGGAAGGAGACCCAGTACTTC. Its translation: CASSSTRGRGKETQYF. The V gene is TRBV7-9, the J gene TRBJ2-5, with a possible D match to TRBD2 (6 bases). Germline V lookup: CDR1 SEHNR, CDR2 FQNEAQ (reference sequence). V was clipped by 4 bases and J by 5 bases, with 20 bases between them. CDR3 length equals 16 residues. Together with reference TRBV7-9 and TRBJ2-5, the CDR3 gives the full variable domain: DTGVSQNPRHKITKRGQNVTFRCDPISEHNRLYWYRQTLGQGPEFLTYFQNEAQLEKSRLLSDRFSAERPKGSFSTLEIQRTEQGDSAMYLCASSSTRGRGKETQYFGPGTRLLVL.